This T cell receptor beta chain was captured by sequencing in a study of shared clonotypes between healthy human individuals. The overall study: Each donor had three CD4 naive, three CD4 memory, two CD8 naive and one CD8 memory plate.

Over several immunoSEQ plates, each subset's genomic DNA was distributed in even portions. The repertoire was sequenced with immunoSEQ multiplex PCR; TCRdb's copy has only in-frame clones and lacks some. This table has about 2,200,000 clones, 85% to 95% appearing once. Concerning this clone itself: The antigen is unknown.

Germline loops: CDR1 LNHDA, CDR2 SQIVND (reference sequence). Trimming shortened V by 6 bases and J by 2 bases, and 14 bases separated the two germline ends. The CDR3 has 15 residues. Cells designated naive CD8 were CD45RO-negative and were positively selected for CCR7, with terminally differentiated effector memory CD45RA+ cells excluded. Study-wide results and limits: Tissues were not sampled, only blood, and their repertoires likely differ.

This TCR was sampled from a man aged 18 to 29 in good health. Some clones in this sample may be carry-over from other donors' samples. The chain has TRBV19 and TRBJ2-1; D is perhaps TRBD2 (7 bases). Sequencing input: naive CD8+ T cells from PBMCs. CDR3 in DNA: TGTGCCAGTAGCTGGGGGCTAGCGGCCTACAATGAGCAGTTCTTC. Protein product: CASSWGLAAYNEQFF.